This entry lists 2 T cell receptor beta chains sequenced from one sample in a study of Ad26.COV2.S vaccination and SARS-CoV-2 variants (dated by TCRdb to the early 2020s). Read against the paper, the sample's treatment or condition label means: some 19 received Ad26.COV2.S at low or high dose, single or two shots; about 5 received placebo; per-sample allocation not given. For vaccine and placebo recipients, the sequenced repertoires came from samples collected on day 63 after the first injection. Libraries were constructed by the immunoSEQ multiplex PCR assay. TCRdb's version of the immuneACCESS table is confined to in-frame rearrangements and falls short of the full clone set. An unresolved V gene accounts for under half of the shortfall where checked; the remainder is of unknown origin. This sample holds approximately 360,000 clones; around 82% were observed only once. About 7.4% of the sample is held by the ten biggest clonotypes.

The specimen was peripheral blood, collected in a trial of Ad26.COV2.S vaccine versus placebo. All receptors come from a person aged 18-65 years who received the Ad26.COV2.S COVID-19 vaccine or a placebo.

The V gene is TRBV6-2 or TRBV6-3, the J gene TRBJ1-4, with D unresolved. CDR1 is MNHEY and CDR2 is SVGEGT in the germline V gene. The CDR3 has 13 amino acids. Trimming pared 2 bases from V and 6 bases from J, leaving 7 bases between. DNA of the CDR3: TGTGCCAGCAGTTACCCGCGATATGAAAAACTGTTTTTT. Translation: CASSYPRYEKLFF.

The rearrangement links TRBV5-6 to TRBJ2-7, with TRBD2 matching 8 bases. The CDR3 is made up of 17 amino acids. CDR1 and CDR2 (germline): SGHDT, YYEEEE. V shed 2 bases and J 0 bases; nucleotides not matched to a gene: 10. The CDR3 DNA is TGTGCCAGCAGCTTTTCAAGTAGCGGGATCTACTCCTACGAGCAGTACTTC. Its translation is CASSFSSSGIYSYEQYF.